Presented here are 18 T cell receptor beta chains from one specimen sequenced in a study of blood T cell repertoires in COVID-19. TCRdb's copy holds only in-frame clones and misses some; the assay was immunoSEQ multiplex PCR. Of approximately 200,000 clones listed, 80% to 90% are singletons. Sample: PBMCs or T cells enriched from blood (not recorded which). These TCRs come from a woman in her thirties who had been exposed to COVID-19.

The V call is TRBV3-1 (or the pseudogene TRBV3-2), the J call TRBJ2-4; D perhaps matches TRBD1 (6 bases). CDR3 length: 13 amino acids. Trimming removed 5 bases at V and 9 bases at J, with 14 bases between. CDR1 and CDR2 from the germline V gene are LGHDT and YNNKEL (reference sequence). CDR3 amino acids: CASSKVRGGIQYF. As DNA, the CDR3 is TGTGCCAGCAGCAAAGTCAGGGGCGGCATTCAGTACTTC.

The chain recombines TRBV9 with TRBJ2-5; 9 bases match TRBD2. V dropped 1 base and J dropped 2; count of bases not matched to a gene: 6. The germline V gene has CDR1 SGDLS and CDR2 YYNGEE. The CDR3 covers 16 residues. The CDR3 nucleotides read TGTGCCAGCAGCGTATCTGGTAGCGGGGGACAAGAGACCCAGTACTTC. Its protein product is CASSVSGSGGQETQYF.

This clone was picked up one time. This sequence joins TRBV4-2 and TRBJ2-3; TRBD2 aligns across 10 bases. This CDR3 has 18 amino acids. The V gene's germline CDR1 is LGHNA and CDR2 YNFKEQ. V trimming: 0 bases; J trimming: 6 bases; junction bases outside the gene matches: 12. CDR3: CASSQDLAGGVGGDTQYF. DNA of the CDR3: TGTGCCAGCAGCCAAGACTTAGCGGGAGGAGTAGGTGGGGATACGCAGTATTTT.

CDR3 DNA: TGTGCCAGTAGTAAGCGTCAAACACCAAACACTGAAGCTTTCTTT. As protein: CASSKRQTPNTEAFF. The chain combines TRBV19 with TRBJ1-1; D is unclear. This CDR3 has 15 amino acids. Trimming pared 4 bases from V and 2 bases from J, leaving 14 bases between. Germline CDR1 is LNHDA and CDR2 is SQIVND (reference sequence).

The rearrangement joins TRBV20-1 to TRBJ2-7; possible D gene TRBD2, 5 bases. Trimming took off 7 bases at V and 3 bases at J, with 10 bases between the two ends. CDR3 size: 11 residues. CDR1 and CDR2 (germline): DFQATT, SNEGSKA (reference sequence). The CDR3 sequence is CSVSGNYEQYF. Written as DNA, the CDR3 is TGCAGTGTTTCCGGGAACTACGAGCAGTACTTC.

This clone was counted between two and nine times. The J gene is TRBJ1-6, the V gene TRBV29-1; 9 bases agree with TRBD1. This CDR3 is 13 amino acids long. Germline lookup yields CDR1 SQVTM and CDR2 ANQGSEA. Trimming removed 7 bases from V and 5 bases from J; junction bases left unmatched: 3. Here the CDR3 DNA reads TGCAGCGCAAGACAGGGGGATAATTCACCCCTCCACTTT. Its translation is CSARQGDNSPLHF.

The chain carries TRBV4-1 and TRBJ1-1; D is perhaps TRBD1 (5 bases). There are 15 residues in the CDR3. V lost 0 bases and J lost 1, with 9 bases in between. Germline V CDR1 and CDR2: MGHRA, YSYEKL. The CDR3 reads CASSQETVENTEAFF. As DNA, the CDR3 is TGCGCCAGCAGCCAAGAGACAGTGGAGAACACTGAAGCTTTCTTT.

This chain joins TRBV14 and TRBJ2-7; D possibly corresponds to TRBD1 (6 bases). Per the germline V gene, CDR1 is SGHDN and CDR2 is FVKESK. V was trimmed by 6 bases and J by 2 bases, leaving 14 bases between them. The CDR3 has 14 amino acids. CDR3 bases: TGTGCCAGCAGACCACAGGGCAGGGCCTACGAGCAGTACTTC. Its translation is CASRPQGRAYEQYF. The full variable domain, completed using reference TRBV14 and TRBJ2-7, is EAGVTQFPSHSVIEKGQTVTLRCDPISGHDNLYWYRRVMGKEIKFLLHFVKESKQDESGMPNNRFLAERTGGTYSTLKVQPAELEDSGVYFCASRPQGRAYEQYFGPGTRLTVT.

This clone has just one count. The V and J genes are TRBV5-3 and TRBJ1-2, with 9 bases aligning to TRBD1. TRBV5-3 is reported as an ORF; its role is uncertain. The CDR3 extends over 15 amino acids. V gave up 4 bases and J gave up 4 bases; unmatched junction bases: 8. In DNA form, the CDR3 reads TGTGCCAGAAGCACGCCGGGACAGGGCCCCTATGGCTACACCTTC. Translated: CARSTPGQGPYGYTF.

The chain employs TRBV15 and TRBJ1-2; no clear D. In germline, CDR1 is LNHNV, CDR2 YYDKDF (reference sequence). The CDR3 has 14 amino acids. V was trimmed by 8 bases and J by 0 bases, leaving 13 bases between them. The CDR3 region is CATSMGNSNYGYTF. CDR3 coding DNA: TGTGCCACCTCAATGGGCAATTCTAACTATGGCTACACCTTC.

The genes are TRBV23-1 and TRBJ2-7, with D maybe TRBD1 (6 bases). TRBV23-1 is annotated as an ORF whose role is uncertain. This CDR3 comprises 17 residues. V was cut by 2 bases and J by 3 bases, with 20 bases left in between. DNA of the CDR3: TGCGCCAGCAGTCAAGACTCCCGGACAGTGATATTCTACGAGCAGTACTTC. Amino acid sequence: CASSQDSRTVIFYEQYF.

The chain has TRBV19 and TRBJ2-5; possibly TRBD1 for D (6 bases). The CDR3 extends over 16 amino acids. V lost 1 base to trimming and J lost 0 bases, with 12 bases between them. From germline, CDR1 is LNHDA and CDR2 SQIVND (reference sequence). CDR3 in DNA: TGTGCCAGTAGTATAGTAACCGGGACAAACCAAGAGACCCAGTACTTC. This translates into CASSIVTGTNQETQYF. Combining the CDR3 with reference TRBV19 and TRBJ2-5 gives the whole variable domain DGGITQSPKYLFRKEGQNVTLSCEQNLNHDAMYWYRQDPGQGLRLIYYSQIVNDFQKGDIAEGYSVSREKKESFPLTVTSAQKNPTAFYLCASSIVTGTNQETQYFGPGTRLLVL.

This clone appeared a few times. This chain connects TRBV7-9 to TRBJ2-7; no reliable D call. Germline lookup yields CDR1 SEHNR and CDR2 FQNEAQ (reference sequence). Between the trimmed V and J ends, which lost 5 bases and 4 bases, there was a span of 15 bases. The CDR3 runs 14 residues. The CDR3 protein is CASSHDSYSYEQYF. The CDR3 DNA is TGTGCCAGCAGCCACGACTCCTATTCGTACGAGCAGTACTTC.

The chain recombines TRBV28 with TRBJ2-7; TRBD1 aligns across 7 bases. The CDR3 sequence is 12 residues long. Germline CDR1 MDHEN, CDR2 SYDVKM. V gave up 7 bases and J gave up 3 bases; unmatched junction bases: 3. The CDR3 nucleotides read TGTGCCAGCAAGGACAGGCACTACGAGCAGTACTTC. Encoded protein: CASKDRHYEQYF.

This sequence joins TRBV12-3 or TRBV12-4 and TRBJ1-5; D is uncertain. Trimming removed 6 bases at V and 1 base at J, with 7 bases between. The CDR3 spans 13 residues. The CDR3 DNA is TGTGCCAGCAGCCTTATAAGCAATCAGCCCCAGCATTTT. Protein sequence: CASSLISNQPQHF.

The gene calls are TRBV30 and TRBJ2-2; 7 nucleotides align to TRBD1. The CDR3 totals 15 residues. V shed 4 bases, J shed 5 bases, and the junction held 10 bases outside the gene matches. CDR1 GTSNPN and CDR2 SVGIG come from the germline V gene (reference sequence). The CDR3 bases are TGTGCCTGGAATACGGGGACAGACAGGACCGGGGAGCTGTTTTTT. Residues: CAWNTGTDRTGELFF.

The CDR3 loop reads CSVQGDSRTEAFF. CDR3 coding DNA: TGCAGCGTTCAAGGGGACAGCAGGACTGAAGCTTTCTTT. V and J are TRBV29-1 and TRBJ1-1, with 7 bases aligning to TRBD1. In germline, CDR1 is SQVTM, CDR2 ANQGSEA. There are 13 residues in the CDR3. V was pared by 5 bases and J by 5 bases, with 8 bases of the junction left unmatched.

The sample holds one count of this clone. This sequence joins TRBV20-1 and TRBJ2-7, with TRBD1 identical over 7 bases. CDR1 and CDR2 (germline): DFQATT, SNEGSKA (reference sequence). V gave up 6 bases and J gave up 3 bases; unmatched junction bases: 11. The CDR3 is made up of 14 amino acids. The CDR3 DNA is TGCAGTGCGAGTACCGGGACAGATCGCTACGAGCAGTACTTC. Amino acids: CSASTGTDRYEQYF.